The T cell receptor (beta chain) under discussion was sequenced for a study of cytomegalovirus exposure and HLA in healthy donors. CDR1 MGHRA and CDR2 YSYEKL come from the germline V gene. The CDR3 covers 19 residues. The ends lost 4 bases at V and 0 bases at J; junction bases unmatched: 18. PCR used 60 Vbeta primers and 13 Jbeta primers. TCRdb's table, derived via immunoSEQ multiplex PCR, lists solely in-frame clones and lacks some. The profile shows about 64,000 clones, roughly 87% of them singletons. This clone was detected a few times. Sequencing was carried out using PBMCs. The V and J genes are TRBV4-1 and TRBJ2-7, with TRBD1 matching 7 bases. The TCR originated in a female donor in good health and CMV-seronegative. For the CDR3, the DNA is TGCGCCAGCAGCCCCGACTCATTTATTCCGGGACAGCCCTCCTACGAGCAGTACTTC. It specifies CASSPDSFIPGQPSYEQYF.